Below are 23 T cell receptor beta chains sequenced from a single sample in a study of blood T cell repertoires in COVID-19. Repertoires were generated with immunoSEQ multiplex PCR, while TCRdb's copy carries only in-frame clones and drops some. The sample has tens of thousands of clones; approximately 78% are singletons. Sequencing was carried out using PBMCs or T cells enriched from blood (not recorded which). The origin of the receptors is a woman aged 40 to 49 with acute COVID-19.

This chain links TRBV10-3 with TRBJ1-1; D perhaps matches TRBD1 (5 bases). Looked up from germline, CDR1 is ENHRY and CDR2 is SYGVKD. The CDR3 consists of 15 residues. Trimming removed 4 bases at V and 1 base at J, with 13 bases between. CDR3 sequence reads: CAISALLGQNTEAFF. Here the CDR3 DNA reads TGTGCCATCAGTGCTTTATTGGGGCAGAACACTGAAGCTTTCTTT.

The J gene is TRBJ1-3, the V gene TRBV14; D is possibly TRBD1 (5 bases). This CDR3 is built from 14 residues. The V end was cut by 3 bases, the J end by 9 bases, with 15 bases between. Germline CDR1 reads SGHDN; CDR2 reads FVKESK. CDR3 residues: CASSQQGGGSTIYF. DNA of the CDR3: TGTGCCAGCAGCCAGCAGGGCGGGGGGAGCACCATATATTTT.

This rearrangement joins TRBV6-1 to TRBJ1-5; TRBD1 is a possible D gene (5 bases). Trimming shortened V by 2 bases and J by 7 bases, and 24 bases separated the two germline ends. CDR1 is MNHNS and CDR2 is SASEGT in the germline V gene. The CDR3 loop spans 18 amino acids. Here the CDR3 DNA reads TGTGCCAGCAGTGAATGGGTTTTCAGTGGGGGGGTCGGGCAGCCCCAGCATTTT. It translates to CASSEWVFSGGVGQPQHF.

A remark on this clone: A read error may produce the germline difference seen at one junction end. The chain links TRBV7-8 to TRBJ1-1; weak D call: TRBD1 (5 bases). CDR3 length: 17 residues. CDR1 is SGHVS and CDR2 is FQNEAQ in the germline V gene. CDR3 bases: TGTGCCAGTGGGGATGGGGCCCAAAAGCTGGCGAACGCTGAAGCTTTCTTT. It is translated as CASGDGAQKLANAEAFF.

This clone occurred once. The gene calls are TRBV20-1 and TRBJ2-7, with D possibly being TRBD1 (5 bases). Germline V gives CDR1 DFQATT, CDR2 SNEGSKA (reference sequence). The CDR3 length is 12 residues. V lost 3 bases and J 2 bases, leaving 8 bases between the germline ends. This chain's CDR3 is CSASPGPYEQYF. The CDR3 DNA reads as TGCAGTGCTAGTCCAGGGCCCTACGAGCAGTACTTC.

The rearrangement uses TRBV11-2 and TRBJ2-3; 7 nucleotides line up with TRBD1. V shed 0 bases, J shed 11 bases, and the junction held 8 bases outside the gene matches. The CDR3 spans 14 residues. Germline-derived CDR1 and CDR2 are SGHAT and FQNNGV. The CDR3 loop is CASSLEGGGIRQYF. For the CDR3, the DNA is TGTGCCAGCAGCTTAGAAGGGGGCGGAATCAGGCAGTATTTT.

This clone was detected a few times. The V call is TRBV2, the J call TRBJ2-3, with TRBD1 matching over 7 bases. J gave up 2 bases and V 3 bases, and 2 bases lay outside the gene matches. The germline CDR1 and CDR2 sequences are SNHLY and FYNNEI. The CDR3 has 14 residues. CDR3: CASSETGHTDTQYF. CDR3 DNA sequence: TGTGCCAGCAGTGAGACAGGGCACACAGATACGCAGTATTTT.

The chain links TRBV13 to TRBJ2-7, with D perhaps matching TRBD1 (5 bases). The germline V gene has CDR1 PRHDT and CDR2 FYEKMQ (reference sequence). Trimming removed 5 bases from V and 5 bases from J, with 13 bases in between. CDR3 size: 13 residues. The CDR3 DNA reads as TGTGCCAGCAGCAGAAAGGGGAACCACGAGCAGTACGTC. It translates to CASSRKGNHEQYV.

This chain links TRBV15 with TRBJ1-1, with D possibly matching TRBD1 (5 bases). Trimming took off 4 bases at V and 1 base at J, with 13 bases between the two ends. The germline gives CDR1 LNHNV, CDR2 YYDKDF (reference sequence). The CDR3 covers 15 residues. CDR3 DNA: TGTGCCACCAGCACTTTTCGCGGGGCGAACACTGAAGCTTTCTTT. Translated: CATSTFRGANTEAFF.

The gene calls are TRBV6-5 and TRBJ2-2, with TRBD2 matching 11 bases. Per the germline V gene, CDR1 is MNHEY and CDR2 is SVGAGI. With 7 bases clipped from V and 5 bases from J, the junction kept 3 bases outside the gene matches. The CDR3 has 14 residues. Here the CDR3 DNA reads TGTGCCAGCACCTTAGCGGGGGGGACCGGGGAGCTGTTTTTT. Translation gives CASTLAGGTGELFF.

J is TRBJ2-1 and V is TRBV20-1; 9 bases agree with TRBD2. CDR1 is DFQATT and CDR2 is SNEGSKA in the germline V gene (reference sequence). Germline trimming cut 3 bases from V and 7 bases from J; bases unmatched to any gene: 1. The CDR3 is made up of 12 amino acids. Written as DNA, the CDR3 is TGCAGTGCTAGTGCGGGAGGGAATGAGCAGTTCTTC. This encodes CSASAGGNEQFF.

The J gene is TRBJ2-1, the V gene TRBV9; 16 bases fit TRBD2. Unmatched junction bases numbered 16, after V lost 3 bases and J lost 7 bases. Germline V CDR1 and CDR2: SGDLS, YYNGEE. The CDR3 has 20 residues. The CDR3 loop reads CASSDDPGTSGGARRNEQFF. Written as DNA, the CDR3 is TGTGCCAGCAGCGACGACCCCGGGACTAGCGGGGGGGCTCGGAGGAATGAGCAGTTCTTC. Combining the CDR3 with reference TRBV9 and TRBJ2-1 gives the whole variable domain DSGVTQTPKHLITATGQRVTLRCSPRSGDLSVYWYQQSLDQGLQFLIQYYNGEERAKGNILERFSAQQFPDLHSELNLSSLELGDSALYFCASSDDPGTSGGARRNEQFFGPGTRLTVL.

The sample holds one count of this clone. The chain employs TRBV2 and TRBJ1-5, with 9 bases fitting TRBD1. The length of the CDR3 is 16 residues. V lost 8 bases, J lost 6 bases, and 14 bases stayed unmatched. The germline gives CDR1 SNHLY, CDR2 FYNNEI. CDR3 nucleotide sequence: TGTGCCAGCGGAGAACAGGGGGCGCGTCGGGGTCAGCCCCAGCATTTT. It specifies CASGEQGARRGQPQHF.

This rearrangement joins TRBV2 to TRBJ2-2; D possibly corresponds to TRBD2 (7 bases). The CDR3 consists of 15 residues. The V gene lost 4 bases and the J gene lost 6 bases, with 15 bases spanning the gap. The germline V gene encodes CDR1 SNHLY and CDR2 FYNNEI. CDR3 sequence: CASSVRGGPAGELFF. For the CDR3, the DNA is TGTGCCAGCAGTGTACGCGGGGGCCCGGCCGGGGAGCTGTTTTTT. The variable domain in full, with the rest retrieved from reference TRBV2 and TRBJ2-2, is EPEVTQTPSHQVTQMGQEVILRCVPISNHLYFYWYRQILGQKVEFLVSFYNNEISEKSEIFDDQFSVERPDGSNFTLKIRSTKLEDSAMYFCASSVRGGPAGELFFGEGSRLTVL.

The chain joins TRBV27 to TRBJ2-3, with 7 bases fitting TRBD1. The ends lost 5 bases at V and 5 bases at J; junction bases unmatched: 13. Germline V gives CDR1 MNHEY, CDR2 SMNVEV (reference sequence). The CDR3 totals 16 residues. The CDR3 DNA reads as TGTGCCAGCAGTATAACGATACAGGGGACCGAAGATACGCAGTATTTT. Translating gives CASSITIQGTEDTQYF.

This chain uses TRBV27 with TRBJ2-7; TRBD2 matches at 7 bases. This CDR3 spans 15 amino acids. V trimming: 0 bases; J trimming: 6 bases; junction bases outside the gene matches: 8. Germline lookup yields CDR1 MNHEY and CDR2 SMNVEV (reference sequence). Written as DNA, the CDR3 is TGTGCCAGCAGTTTATCGGGAGGGCCCCTGCGCGAGCAGTACTTC. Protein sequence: CASSLSGGPLREQYF.

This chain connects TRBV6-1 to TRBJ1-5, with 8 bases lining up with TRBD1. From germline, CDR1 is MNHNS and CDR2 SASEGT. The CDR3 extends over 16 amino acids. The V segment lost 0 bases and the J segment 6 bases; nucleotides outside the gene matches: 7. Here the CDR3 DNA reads TGTGCCAGCAGTGAAGCGGCAGGGGGCTTGAGTCAGCCCCAGCATTTT. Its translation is CASSEAAGGLSQPQHF.

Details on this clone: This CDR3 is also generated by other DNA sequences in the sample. CDR3: CASSVVSGGTEAFF. The CDR3, as DNA: TGTGCCAGCAGCGTAGTCTCAGGGGGCACTGAAGCTTTCTTT. The chain uses TRBV9 and TRBJ1-1, with 7 bases that match TRBD1. V was pared by 0 bases and J by 4 bases, with 3 bases of the junction left unmatched. CDR1 and CDR2 from the germline V gene are SGDLS and YYNGEE. CDR3 size: 14 residues.

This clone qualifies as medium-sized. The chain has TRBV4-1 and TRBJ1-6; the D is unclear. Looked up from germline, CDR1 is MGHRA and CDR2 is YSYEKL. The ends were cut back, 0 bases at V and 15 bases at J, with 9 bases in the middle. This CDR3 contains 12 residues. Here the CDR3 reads CASSQDGEVLHF. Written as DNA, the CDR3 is TGCGCCAGCAGCCAAGACGGTGAGGTCCTCCACTTT.

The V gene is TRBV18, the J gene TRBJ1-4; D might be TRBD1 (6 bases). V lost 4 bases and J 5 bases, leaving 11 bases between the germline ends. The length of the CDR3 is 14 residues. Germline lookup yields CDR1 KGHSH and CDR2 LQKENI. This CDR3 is CASSLQQGNEKLFF. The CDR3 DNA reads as TGTGCCAGCTCACTCCAACAGGGAAATGAAAAACTGTTTTTT. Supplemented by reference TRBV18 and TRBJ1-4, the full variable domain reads NAGVMQNPRHLVRRRGQEARLRCSPMKGHSHVYWYRQLPEEGLKFMVYLQKENIIDESGMPKERFSAEFPKEGPSILRIQQVVRGDSAAYFCASSLQQGNEKLFFGSGTQLSVL.

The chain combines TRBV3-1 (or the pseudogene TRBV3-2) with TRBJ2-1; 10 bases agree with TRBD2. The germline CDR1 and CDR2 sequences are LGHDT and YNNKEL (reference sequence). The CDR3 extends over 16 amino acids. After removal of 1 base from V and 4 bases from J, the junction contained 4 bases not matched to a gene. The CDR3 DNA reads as TGTGCCAGCAGCCAAGGAACTAGCGGGACATACAATGAGCAGTTCTTC. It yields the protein CASSQGTSGTYNEQFF.

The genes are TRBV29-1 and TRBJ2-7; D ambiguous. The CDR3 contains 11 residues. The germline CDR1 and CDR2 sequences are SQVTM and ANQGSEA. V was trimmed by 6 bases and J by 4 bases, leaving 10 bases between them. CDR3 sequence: CSVIQEYEQYF. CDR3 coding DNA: TGCAGCGTGATACAAGAATACGAGCAGTACTTC.

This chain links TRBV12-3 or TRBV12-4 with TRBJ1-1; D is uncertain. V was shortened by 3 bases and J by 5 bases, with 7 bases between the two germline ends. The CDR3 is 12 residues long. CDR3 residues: CASSFPGTEAFF. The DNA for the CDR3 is TGTGCCAGCAGTTTTCCGGGGACTGAAGCTTTCTTT.